This entry features one T cell receptor (beta chain) sequence. TCRdb re-called the 5' RACE reads and shows each CDR3 protein once, DNA omitted. In all, the sample yields approximately 400,000 distinct CDR3 sequences. This sample is drawn from a study of monozygotic twins with inflammatory bowel disease. The CDR3 has 14 residues. From germline, CDR1 is SGHTA and CDR2 FQGNSA. The origin of this receptor is a human donor with ulcerative colitis or Crohn's disease, or a healthy co-twin of an affected twin (not recorded which). Sequencing was carried out using blood. This rearrangement joins TRBV7-2 to TRBJ2-7; TCRdb's D call of TRBD1 is untestable without DNA. CDR3 loop: CASSPQGTLGEQYF.